This T cell receptor (beta chain) appears in the sequencing data of a study of post-analysis software for immune sequencing data. Study conclusions and caveats: TRBV5-6, TRBV5-1 and TRBV20-1 belonged to a set of roughly 5 TRBV segments that were more frequent in patients than controls. F-measure co-clustering was strong for batch-matched samples.

This clonotype has more than one count but fewer than ten. The antigen is not known. Each TCR beta cDNA library carried unique molecular identifiers. TCRdb passed the PCR reads through MiXCR, listing each CDR3 protein once. Altogether about 770,000 distinct CDR3 sequences are present, under 60% being singletons, with the ten largest covering 4.9%. The CDR3 is made up of 15 amino acids. Unmatched junction bases numbered 6, after V lost 4 bases and J lost 4 bases. Germline lookup yields CDR1 SGHTA and CDR2 FQGNSA. The sample consisted of blood. This chain uses TRBV7-2 with TRBJ2-1; TRBD2 aligns across 8 bases. This TCR came from a girl aged 10 to 17 with multiple sclerosis. DNA for the CDR3: TGTGCCAGCAGCTCCAGCGGGAGTGTTTACAATGAGCAGTTCTTC. Its protein is CASSSSGSVYNEQFF.